This is a list of T cell receptor beta chains from one sample in a study of spatial heterogeneity in lung cancer. TCRdb reanalysed the 5' RACE reads using MiXCR and keeps one entry per CDR3 protein. The sample includes about 75,000 distinct CDR3 sequences, about 14% seen only once; the top ten take 7.2%. The sample consisted of PBMCs, taken at surgery. The receptors shown here come from a male donor with early-stage non-small cell lung cancer. The CDR3 runs from the conserved cysteine through the conserved F or W. Some rows mark clone size as missing; the rest say once, few, many or name a class of expanded clone.

few | TRBJ2-7 | TRBV9 | CARGLGGETYEQYF
. | TRBJ2-7 | TRBV12-3/TRBV12-4 | CASSRRQGAYEQYF
few | TRBJ1-1 | TRBV12-3/TRBV12-4 | CASSFSTEAFF
many | TRBJ1-1 | TRBV20-1 | CSAGGSGAEAFF
few | TRBJ1-4 | TRBV19 | CASSVAGIEKLFF
. | TRBJ2-2 | TRBV6-1 | CASRQGLNTGELFF
. | TRBJ2-6 | TRBV12-3/TRBV12-4 | CASSSPDRANVLTF
few | TRBJ1-3 | TRBV7-9 | CASSQDRAGTIYF
few | TRBJ2-3 | TRBV29-1 | CSVSKQGVDTQYF
. | TRBJ2-2 | TRBV29-1 | CSVGAGDNFFTGELFF
few | TRBJ2-7 | TRBV6-5 | CASSWFPGQTYEQYF
many | TRBJ1-1 | TRBV6-1 | CASRSGIRAFF
few | TRBJ2-1 | TRBV30 | CALTSGRYNEQFF
many | TRBJ2-2 | TRBV24-1 | CATSDSGSQGANTGELFF
few | TRBJ2-7 | TRBV7-2 | CASSLAVGSTYEQYF
many | TRBJ1-2 | TRBV5-1 | CASSLTKGENYGYTF
. | TRBJ1-1 | TRBV5-1 | CASRSVLNTEAFF
few | TRBJ1-1 | TRBV20-1 | CSATGTGSTEAFF
many | TRBJ2-1 | TRBV10-3 | CAIRRDREGYNEQFF
few | TRBJ2-7 | TRBV12-3/TRBV12-4 | CASSLSVGVRVQYF
many | TRBJ1-6 | TRBV27 | CASSLRGPLHF
. | TRBJ2-6 | TRBV5-4 | CASSSQGSGANVLTF